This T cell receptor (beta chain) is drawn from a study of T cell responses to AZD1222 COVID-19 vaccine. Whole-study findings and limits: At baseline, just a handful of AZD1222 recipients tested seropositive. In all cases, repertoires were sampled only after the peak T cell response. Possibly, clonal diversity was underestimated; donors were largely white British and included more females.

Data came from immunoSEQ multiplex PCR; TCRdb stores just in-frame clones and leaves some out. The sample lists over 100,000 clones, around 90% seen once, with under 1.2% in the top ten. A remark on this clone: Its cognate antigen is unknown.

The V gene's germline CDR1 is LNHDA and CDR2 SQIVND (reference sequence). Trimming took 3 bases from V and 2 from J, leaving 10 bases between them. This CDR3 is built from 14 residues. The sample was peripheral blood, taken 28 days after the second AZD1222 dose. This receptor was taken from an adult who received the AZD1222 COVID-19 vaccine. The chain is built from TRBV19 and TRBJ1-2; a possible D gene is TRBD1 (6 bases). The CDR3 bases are TGTGCCAGTAGTATCAGGGGAAGAAACTATGGCTACACCTTC. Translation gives CASSIRGRNYGYTF.